The text below deals with one TCR beta chain. There is no known antigen for this receptor. One base away there is no much larger clone; base qualities are not given. Library preparation employed the immunoSEQ multiplex PCR assay. For the multiplex PCR, a mixture combining 60 forward primers for TCR Vbeta segments and 13 reverse primers for TCR Jbeta segments was used. A multiplex PCR assay on genomic DNA amplified the CDR3 region of rearranged TCR beta genes. The Illumina HiSeq System was used to sequence the amplified TCR beta libraries as 87-base-pair reads. In the original analysis: In a later analysis, 77 million or so unique TCR beta chains were counted across the 650 to 750 repertoires, and roughly 11 million of these chains were shared by at least two donors. Raw reads were error-corrected and collapsed into unique sequences with a nearest-neighbor algorithm that merged closely related sequences to remove PCR and sequencing errors. CDR3 sequences were aligned to IMGT reference sequences to assign V, D and J gene segments. For a sequence to be retained, a match of at least six nucleotides to both a V gene segment and a J gene segment was required. A rearrangement was called productive if the CDR3 had no stop codons and remained in frame with V and J, and every other rearrangement was called non-productive. CDR3 was defined by IMGT convention, running from the second conserved V-encoded cysteine to the conserved J-encoded phenylalanine. The earlier analysis of about 570 of the donors excluded any sequence lacking an unambiguous match to a single V gene segment. An earlier analysis of fewer than 650 of the donors classified V segments as functional when productive rearrangements were above 56.7% and as segregating when the standard deviation between donors was above 5%. A statistical classification framework was built for diagnosing cytomegalovirus status from the catalog of TCR beta chain sequences. V and J gene assignment, in a later analysis, came from comparing TCR nucleotide sequences with IMGT/GENE-DB human TR gene sequences. The TCRdist pipeline was used in a later analysis to assign CDR3 sequences and most-parsimonious VDJ recombination scenarios. In a later analysis, each TCR beta chain was defined by its CDR3 amino acid sequence together with its V-gene family, and reads lacking a unique V-gene family were excluded. In a later analysis, some 600 highly shared, low-generation-probability nucleotide sequences were removed to address suspected cross-contamination and a sequencing artifact. For each public chain, a later analysis derived a clonal expansion index from normalized ranks of inferred template counts within each repertoire. Generation probabilities in a later analysis came from a VDJ recombination model fitted to out-of-frame rearrangements, and those results were checked against IGoR. In a later analysis, TCR-TCR, TCR-HLA and TCR-CMV co-occurrence was scored with hypergeometric tests, and a repertoire-size bias correction was applied to TCR pairs. A later analysis estimated false discovery rates by permuting HLA or CMV assignments 20 times. A later analysis grouped co-occurring TCRs with DBSCAN, adding TCRdist sequence similarity when clustering within HLA-allele-positive subsets. Co-occurrence clustering excluded repertoires with fewer than 30,000 or more than 120,000 public chains, plus five with anomalous nucleotide sharing. Drawn from immuneACCESS, this table holds only the in-frame rearrangements with V and J called that TCRdb kept. Clones are partly lost; checked studies trace under half to an unresolved V gene and leave the rest unexplained. V, J and clone size derive from that table, while D and trimming were established from the DNA sequence. A total of about 88,000 clones appear in this sample, about 90% of them only once. The ten top clones hold about 2.5% of the sample.

According to the germline V gene (reference sequence), CDR1 reads LNHDA and CDR2 reads SQIVND. From cysteine to phenylalanine, the CDR3 is 17 amino acids long. Just CDR3 DNA is preserved here, 51 bases in frame from base 1. The junction shows trimming of 2 bases on V and 0 bases on J, and the gene matches do not reach 4 bases of it. In total, just over 650 healthy bone marrow donors made up the cohort. Cohort members were all nominally healthy when sampled, although unrecorded immune exposures were likely present. The donor was CMV seronegative and was included in the group of several hundred seronegative cohort members. A peripheral blood sample was collected from each donor, and TCR beta sequencing was performed on peripheral blood mononuclear cells. Genomic DNA extraction from the blood cell samples was performed with the Qiagen DNeasy Blood Extraction Kit. These data belong to a study of cytomegalovirus exposure and HLA in healthy donors (dated by TCRdb to 2015 to 2018). With respect to the entire study: According to an earlier analysis of a few hundred of the donors, 150 million to 200 million T cells yielded 90 million to 140 million unique TCR beta sequences and 276 Gb of sequence data. Using immunosequencing, the study profiled T cell repertoires from around 680 subjects and related those repertoires to cytomegalovirus serostatus. A later genetic analysis used genome-wide SNP genotypes for about 65% of the roughly 700 donors, treating that subset as a discovery cohort. An earlier analysis of 587 of the donors used high-throughput TCR beta sequencing to judge whether each TCR beta V gene segment behaved as functional or pseudogenic. To predict cytomegalovirus infection status, the study combined high-throughput TCR immunosequencing, statistical association of individual TCRs with disease status, and machine learning. The study was designed to test whether signatures of past pathogen exposure could be identified by cataloging public T cell receptors. Roughly 300 gigabases of sequencing data and approximately 91 million unique TCR sequences made up an early release that covered under 750 HLA-typed donors. Of the 398 genotyped donors, 75% to 85% were placed in the genetic ancestry cluster associated with self-reported Caucasian donors. The number of typed donors differed by locus: about 620-640 for A, B, C, DRB1 and DQB1; 522 for DQA1; approximately 610 for DPA1; and some 470 for DPB1. Because of strong linkage in the cohort, five DR-DQ haplotypes were treated as single units for association and clustering. Class I and class II HLA loci were covered by the typing at four-digit resolution. In the later analysis, no new phenotypic data were used to find candidate immune exposures; instead, reliance was placed on TCR beta sequences and their occurrence across donors. Alongside the repertoire data, information on donor age, sex, ethnicity and CMV serostatus was compiled. A separate validation cohort of over a hundred different subjects was used in addition to the 666-subject first cohort. All discovery cohort repertoires had been generated using a single sequencing platform. To study patterns of TCR occurrence, a later analysis re-analyzed previously published TCR beta repertoires from around 700 donors and added high-resolution HLA genotyping. Among roughly 370 genotyped donors of the cohort, an average of about 240,000 unique TCR beta nucleotide sequences were sequenced per donor, around 20% of them non-productive.

What the work shows at the level of the full study, not this receptor alone: Because counts were too low, roughly 17 rarely observed V segments, including chromosome 9 orphons, were left out of the earlier analysis of about 500 of the donors. Sequencing depth was assumed to be roughly uniform across donors in the presence/absence analyses, though that assumption may not hold. HLA typing was unavailable for some donors at each locus, so association tests used only the typed subset. An earlier analysis of some 560 of the donors showed that most TCR beta V segments appeared in productive rearrangements either about 87% or about 30% of the time, which broadly matched IMGT annotations. A group of highly shared sequence variants was considered likely to be a technical artifact of the sequencing pipeline. In the study, about 150 TCR beta chains were listed as associated with cytomegalovirus. Linkage disequilibrium might explain the correlated functional status among segregating V segments, but an unknown experimental factor could not be ruled out. Most TCR sequences were seen in very few donors, while some public TCRs were found in many individuals. Strong co-occurrence of HLA alleles, especially DR and DQ, made assigning TCR associations to individual alleles difficult. Because the 87-base-pair reads could not distinguish some IMGT-functional V segments, including TRBV6-2 and TRBV6-3, those segments were excluded. Cytomegalovirus status was reported to be diagnosed by the classifier with high specificity and sensitivity in both the original and validation cohorts. The only immune exposure information available for the cohort was CMV serostatus. In this cohort, only TCR beta chains were sequenced, and detectable features were limited by the absence of alpha or paired-chain data. It was suggested by the authors that the approach could potentially be generalized to other disease states and immunological phenotypes. In vitro tests confirmed that a few of the cytomegalovirus-associated TCR beta chains recognize cytomegalovirus antigens. In a later analysis, HLA-associated TCR beta chains showed more clonal expansion and lower generation probabilities than non-associated chains that were equally common. In a later analysis, the rate of TCR association differed among HLA loci, with DRB1 alleles having the most associated TCRs and HLA-C alleles having the fewest. In a later genetic analysis, fewer N-insertions in productive TCRs were reported among donors in an Asian-associated ancestry cluster than the roughly 700-donor mean. A further reported finding was that TCR beta sequences accurately predicted the HLA-A and HLA-B alleles for most subjects in the first cohort. According to a later analysis, parvovirus B19, influenza, CMV and Epstein-Barr virus appeared linked to several top co-occurrence clusters. An association between a missense DCLRE1C variant and V-gene and J-gene trimming of TCR beta chains was found in a later genetic analysis and replicated in an independent cohort. Specific HLA alleles were associated with 15,000 to 20,000 TCR beta sequences at a false discovery rate of 0.05 in a later analysis. A later analysis found that most CMV-associated TCR beta chains appeared HLA-restricted, with HLA associations seemingly driven largely by CMV exposure.

Sequencing was carried out using PBMCs. This sequence originates from a young man in good health and CMV-seronegative. The rearrangement combines TRBV19 with TRBJ2-1; 10 central nucleotides agree with TRBD2. The DNA sequence follows: TGTGCCAGTAGTATATCTAGCGGGAGTCGCTCCTACAATGAGCAGTTCTTC. Translated, this is CASSISSGSRSYNEQFF.